A single sample is the source of the 15 T cell receptor beta chains below, sequenced in a study of blood T cell repertoires in COVID-19. Data came from immunoSEQ multiplex PCR; TCRdb stores just in-frame clones and leaves some out. The table shows over 45,000 clones, with 85% to 95% occurring only once. Source material: peripheral blood. All receptors derive from a man aged 45-65 years with acute or convalescent COVID-19.

The chain recombines TRBV19 with TRBJ2-1; 14 nucleotides align to TRBD2. Per the germline V gene, CDR1 is LNHDA and CDR2 is SQIVND (reference sequence). J lost 5 bases, V lost 4 bases, and 10 bases had no gene match. This CDR3 has 18 amino acids. CDR3 amino acids: CASSRLRLAGGPDNEQFF. For the CDR3, the DNA is TGTGCCAGTAGTAGGTTGCGACTAGCGGGAGGGCCTGACAATGAGCAGTTCTTC.

This chain uses TRBV21-1 with TRBJ2-7; the table names TRBD2, a call not compared with the DNA. TRBV21-1 is described as a pseudogene. The CDR3 contains 16 residues. CDR3 region: CASSNSERGSKSEQYF. The CDR3 DNA is TGTGCCAGCAGCAACTCTGAGCGGGGCTCTAAATCAGAGCAGTACTTC.

The count of this clone is one. V is TRBV6-6 and J is TRBJ2-2; 12 bases map to TRBD2. Germline CDR1 is MNHNY and CDR2 is SVGAGI (reference sequence). The CDR3 runs to 16 residues. Trimming cost V 6 bases and J 7 bases; bases outside gene matches: 9. The CDR3 loop reads CASSSTSGRSGGELFF. CDR3 sequence (DNA): TGTGCCAGCAGCTCGACTAGCGGGAGATCGGGCGGGGAGCTGTTTTTT.

The chain has TRBV5-1 and TRBJ1-2; D remains ambiguous. V was cut by 0 bases and J by 2 bases, with 20 bases left in between. CDR1 is SGHRS and CDR2 is YFSETQ in the germline V gene. The CDR3 is made up of 18 amino acids. This CDR3 is CASSLDPAKSAGNYGYTF. The DNA of the CDR3 is TGCGCCAGCAGCTTGGACCCCGCCAAATCCGCGGGCAACTATGGCTACACCTTC.

This clone was observed a single time. The CDR3 here is CASSRGSGEQFF. CDR3 sequence (DNA): TGTGCCAGCAGTCGCGGGAGCGGTGAGCAGTTCTTC. V usage is TRBV3-1 (or the pseudogene TRBV3-2) and J usage is TRBJ2-1; 7 nucleotides agree with TRBD2. V dropped 6 bases and J dropped 9; count of bases not matched to a gene: 5. The CDR3 is 12 amino acids. Germline CDR1 is LGHDT and CDR2 is YNNKEL (reference sequence).

This chain joins TRBV6-5 and TRBJ1-4; D not certain. CDR1 is MNHEY, CDR2 SVGAGI, per germline. This CDR3 comprises 13 residues. V was clipped by 8 bases and J by 8 bases, with 15 bases between them. CDR3 bases: TGTGCCAGCCGGGGTTCCCCCGGGGAAAAACTGTTTTTT. This gives the protein CASRGSPGEKLFF.

The gene calls are TRBV15 and TRBJ2-3, with D maybe TRBD2 (6 bases). The CDR3 is 15 residues long. The germline V gene encodes CDR1 LNHNV and CDR2 YYDKDF (reference sequence). Trimming took 0 bases from V and 7 from J, leaving 14 bases between them. The CDR3 DNA reads as TGTGCCACCAGCAGAGATCGCGGGGTTATACATACGCAGTATTTT. Translation: CATSRDRGVIHTQYF.

V is TRBV7-5 and J is TRBJ2-7; TRBD2 is taken as the D call from the table, unchecked against the DNA. TRBV7-5 is shown as a pseudogene. This CDR3 is built from 16 residues. The CDR3 region is CARSLGLAGGPYEQYF. CDR3 nucleotide sequence: TGTGCCAGAAGCTTAGGACTAGCGGGAGGGCCCTACGAGCAGTACTTC.

The V call is TRBV21-1, the J call TRBJ2-1; the listed D gene, TRBD2, was not tested against the DNA. TRBV21-1 is marked as a pseudogene. The CDR3 has 16 residues. CDR3 in DNA: TGTGCCAGCAGCTATAGACTAGCTTGTTCTTACAATGAGCAGTTCTTC. Protein product: CASSYRLACSYNEQFF.

The V gene is TRBV4-3, the J gene TRBJ1-6, with a tentative D call TRBD1 (6 bases). CDR3 length: 16 residues. V lost 3 bases to trimming and J lost 3 bases, with 12 bases between them. Germline V gene data show CDR1 as LGHNA and CDR2 as YSLEER. This CDR3 reads CASSQTRGGYNSPLHF. CDR3 nucleotide sequence: TGCGCCAGCAGCCAGACACGAGGGGGCTATAATTCACCCCTCCACTTT.

The chain couples TRBV7-9 to TRBJ1-3; D not certain. With 5 bases removed from V and 0 bases from J, the gap between germline ends came to 14 bases. Germline V gives CDR1 SEHNR, CDR2 FQNEAQ (reference sequence). This CDR3 has 16 residues. DNA of the CDR3: TGTGCCAGCAGCGGAGATCGGGTAGGCTCTGGAAACACCATATATTTT. It yields the protein CASSGDRVGSGNTIYF.

Only a few counts were recorded for this clone. The V gene is TRBV11-3, the J gene TRBJ2-2, with 9 nucleotides matching TRBD1. The CDR3 length is 16 residues. Looked up from germline, CDR1 is SGHNT and CDR2 is YENEEA. Germline trimming cut 0 bases from V and 6 bases from J; bases unmatched to any gene: 5. CDR3 residues: CASSLEVRTGAGELFF. Here the CDR3 DNA reads TGTGCCAGCAGCTTAGAAGTACGGACAGGGGCCGGGGAGCTGTTTTTT.

This chain uses TRBV29-1 with TRBJ2-5, with 10 bases lining up with TRBD1. J was trimmed by 4 bases and V by 7 bases; bases with no gene match: 3. CDR1 and CDR2 (germline): SQVTM, ANQGSEA. This CDR3 is 12 amino acids long. CDR3 protein: CSARQGAETQYF. DNA for the CDR3: TGCAGCGCCAGACAGGGGGCAGAGACCCAGTACTTC. The entire variable domain, with the rest obtained from reference TRBV29-1 and TRBJ2-5, is as follows: SAVISQKPSRDICQRGTSLTIQCQVDSQVTMMFWYRQQPGQSLTLIATANQGSEATYESGFVIDKFPISRPNLTFSTLTVSNMSPEDSSIYLCSARQGAETQYFGPGTRLLVL.

This clone came up a few times. This sequence joins TRBV30 and TRBJ2-7, with TRBD2 matching over 7 bases. This CDR3 contains 15 residues. V lost 0 bases and J lost 9; bases outside the gene matches: 14. Germline-derived CDR1 and CDR2 are GTSNPN and SVGIG (reference sequence). CDR3 sequence: CAWSVRPGGPGGQYF. The DNA for the CDR3 is TGTGCCTGGAGTGTACGCCCGGGGGGTCCTGGTGGGCAGTACTTC.

This chain links TRBV6-5 with TRBJ2-5, with 8 nucleotides matching TRBD1. The CDR3 runs to 14 residues. Unmatched junction bases numbered 8, after V lost 6 bases and J lost 5 bases. Germline values: CDR1 MNHEY, CDR2 SVGAGI. The CDR3 loop is CASSVSGGGETQYF. The CDR3 nucleotides read TGTGCCAGCAGCGTTTCAGGGGGCGGGGAGACCCAGTACTTC.